What follows are 21 T cell receptor beta chains derived from one specimen sequenced in a study of cytomegalovirus exposure and HLA in healthy donors. PCR employed 60 Vbeta and 13 Jbeta primers. Sequencing used immunoSEQ multiplex PCR; TCRdb keeps in-frame clones, though not all of them. The data hold approximately 150,000 clones, with roughly 80% observed a single time. The sequenced sample consisted of PBMCs. The receptors come from a young man in good health and CMV-seropositive.

This rearrangement joins TRBV2 to TRBJ2-7; TRBD1 agrees at 7 bases. The CDR3 is made up of 14 amino acids. Trimming took 3 bases from V and 2 from J; bases not matched to a gene: 4. Germline assignment: CDR1 SNHLY and CDR2 FYNNEI. This CDR3 is CASSEAGTAYEQYF. The CDR3 DNA reads TGTGCCAGCAGTGAGGCCGGGACAGCCTACGAGCAGTACTTC.

The chain couples TRBV7-2 to TRBJ1-4; D not certain. V was shortened by 2 bases and J by 4 bases, with 8 bases between the two germline ends. The CDR3 contains 14 residues. The germline V gene has CDR1 SGHTA and CDR2 FQGNSA. The CDR3 region is CASSLTALNEKLFF. Here the CDR3 DNA reads TGTGCCAGCAGCTTAACCGCACTTAATGAAAAACTGTTTTTT.

The chain is built from TRBV7-3 and TRBJ2-2; 7 nucleotides match TRBD1. Losses at the gene ends were 5 bases for V and 1 base for J; bases not matched to a gene: 4. This CDR3 spans 15 amino acids. Per germline, CDR1 SGHTA and CDR2 FQGTGA. The CDR3 region has the DNA TGTGCCAGCAGCAAGGACAGGTTGAACACCGGGGAGCTGTTTTTT. It encodes CASSKDRLNTGELFF. The variable domain in full, with the rest retrieved from reference TRBV7-3 and TRBJ2-2, is GAGVSQTPSNKVTEKGKYVELRCDPISGHTALYWYRQSLGQGPEFLIYFQGTGAADDSGLPNDRFFAVRPEGSVSTLKIQRTERGDSAVYLCASSKDRLNTGELFFGEGSRLTVL.

V and J are TRBV19 and TRBJ2-3, with 8 nucleotides matching TRBD2. The CDR3 contains 15 residues. Per germline, CDR1 LNHDA and CDR2 SQIVND (reference sequence). V trimming: 5 bases; J trimming: 6 bases; junction bases outside the gene matches: 10. The CDR3 here is CASSVWTSPRDTQYF. CDR3 nucleotide sequence: TGTGCCAGTAGTGTTTGGACTAGCCCCAGGGATACGCAGTATTTT.

The chain uses TRBV6-5 and TRBJ2-7; 8 bases line up with TRBD1. Germline V CDR1 and CDR2: MNHEY, SVGAGI. The CDR3 sequence is 15 residues long. Unmatched junction bases numbered 5, after V lost 2 bases and J lost 2 bases. CDR3 amino acids: CASSYTGQGTYEQYF. CDR3 nucleotides: TGTGCCAGCAGTTACACCGGACAGGGCACCTACGAGCAGTACTTC.

A few counts support this clone. V and J are TRBV29-1 and TRBJ1-1; 7 bases match TRBD1. The V gene's germline CDR1 is SQVTM and CDR2 ANQGSEA. The CDR3 extends over 12 amino acids. V lost 7 bases and J lost 4; bases outside the gene matches: 6. CDR3 in amino acids: CSAEQGSTEAFF. CDR3 DNA: TGCAGCGCGGAACAGGGGAGCACTGAAGCTTTCTTT.

This chain joins TRBV5-1 and TRBJ2-5; 7 bases match TRBD1. Trimming cost V 4 bases and J 2 bases; bases outside gene matches: 2. The germline V gene encodes CDR1 SGHRS and CDR2 YFSETQ. The CDR3 length is 13 residues. CDR3 loop: CASSMDRQETQYF. Written as DNA, the CDR3 is TGCGCCAGCAGCATGGACAGGCAAGAGACCCAGTACTTC.

V and J are TRBV5-1 and TRBJ2-7; TRBD2 matches at 7 bases. The CDR3 length is 15 residues. J lost 1 base, V lost 1 base, and 5 bases had no gene match. Germline V gives CDR1 SGHRS, CDR2 YFSETQ. CDR3 nucleotides: TGCGCCAGCAGCTTGAGCGGCGGGGGTTCCTACGAGCAGTACTTC. It yields the protein CASSLSGGGSYEQYF.

V usage is TRBV7-2 and J usage is TRBJ2-3; 8 bases are shared with TRBD2. CDR3 length: 15 amino acids. J lost 5 bases, V lost 5 bases, and 9 bases had no gene match. Germline loops: CDR1 SGHTA, CDR2 FQGNSA. As DNA, the CDR3 is TGTGCCAGCAGCAGAAGCGGGGGACCCGGAGATACGCAGTATTTT. Its protein product is CASSRSGGPGDTQYF.

This clone came up a few times. The chain has TRBV7-4 and TRBJ1-1; 10 nucleotides line up with TRBD1. The germline CDR1 and CDR2 sequences are SGHVT and SQSDAQ. This CDR3 has 15 amino acids. V trimming: 1 base; J trimming: 5 bases; junction bases outside the gene matches: 4. CDR3 protein: CASSLVRDRGTEAFF. As DNA, the CDR3 is TGTGCCAGCAGCTTAGTACGGGACAGGGGAACTGAAGCTTTCTTT.

CDR3: CASRTGWTGELFF. For the CDR3, the DNA is TGCGCCAGCAGAACGGGGTGGACCGGGGAGCTGTTTTTT. The chain recombines TRBV10-2 with TRBJ2-2; tentatively, D is TRBD2 (5 bases). Per germline, CDR1 WSHSY and CDR2 SAAADI. Trimming left V 6 bases short and J 5 bases short, with 10 bases between. The CDR3 has 13 residues.

The chain has TRBV28 and TRBJ1-4; 8 nucleotides line up with TRBD1. Trimming removed 7 bases from V and 8 bases from J; junction bases left unmatched: 9. The CDR3 has 14 residues. Looked up from germline, CDR1 is MDHEN and CDR2 is SYDVKM. In nucleotides, the CDR3 is TGTGCCAGCACCCAGGACAGGGTCGGGGAAAAACTGTTTTTT. It is translated as CASTQDRVGEKLFF.

V usage is TRBV29-1 and J usage is TRBJ2-5, with 8 bases identical to TRBD1. Per the germline V gene, CDR1 is SQVTM and CDR2 is ANQGSEA. V lost 4 bases, J lost 4 bases, and 8 bases stayed unmatched. The CDR3 length is 14 residues. In nucleotides, the CDR3 is TGCAGCGTTGGTGTCAGGGGGCCGATAGAGACCCAGTACTTC. As protein: CSVGVRGPIETQYF.

The chain is built from TRBV5-1 and TRBJ2-3; D might be TRBD2 (5 bases). Germline V gene lookup returns CDR1 SGHRS and CDR2 YFSETQ. Trimming cost V 4 bases and J 4 bases, with 16 bases left between them. This CDR3 region has 15 residues. As DNA, the CDR3 is TGCGCCAGCAGCCAACTAGGCCAGACTCCAGATACGCAGTATTTT. Its translation: CASSQLGQTPDTQYF.

The chain joins TRBV19 to TRBJ1-1, with unresolved D. Trimming left V 7 bases short and J 2 bases short, with 8 bases between. Germline V gives CDR1 LNHDA, CDR2 SQIVND (reference sequence). This CDR3 comprises 12 residues. The CDR3 region is CASKYRNTEAFF. Here the CDR3 DNA reads TGTGCCAGTAAATATAGAAACACTGAAGCTTTCTTT.

The genes are TRBV4-2 and TRBJ2-5; tentative D call: TRBD2 (6 bases). V lost 2 bases and J 5 bases, leaving 18 bases between the germline ends. CDR1 LGHNA and CDR2 YNFKEQ come from the germline V gene. The CDR3 is 16 amino acids. In DNA form, the CDR3 reads TGTGCCAGCAGCCAACTAACCGGCGGGGAAGGGGAGACCCAGTACTTC. Translated: CASSQLTGGEGETQYF.

This clone was observed a handful of times. The chain employs TRBV28 and TRBJ2-5; TRBD1 matches 8 bases. The J call may be incorrect, as the DNA end agrees better with TRBJ2-7. The germline V gene has CDR1 MDHEN and CDR2 SYDVKM. The CDR3 extends over 15 amino acids. CDR3: CASRRGTGPSYEQYF. The CDR3 bases are TGTGCCAGCAGACGGGGGACAGGACCCTCCTACGAGCAGTACTTC.

The table lists this clone with a few counts. The rearrangement joins TRBV7-9 to TRBJ2-1; TRBD2 matches 15 bases. Germline CDR1 is SEHNR and CDR2 is FQNEAQ (reference sequence). The CDR3 loop spans 17 amino acids. V was clipped by 5 bases and J by 2 bases; unmatched bases: 4. CDR3 DNA: TGTGCCAGCAGCCCCGGGACTAGCGGGGGGACCTACAATGAGCAGTTCTTC. It is translated as CASSPGTSGGTYNEQFF.

The chain uses TRBV2 and TRBJ2-3; 12 nucleotides agree with TRBD2. V gave up 1 base and J gave up 14 bases; unmatched junction bases: 10. CDR1 is SNHLY and CDR2 is FYNNEI in the germline V gene. This CDR3 has 15 residues. The CDR3 DNA sequence: TGTGCCAGCAGTGAAGAACTAGCGGGGGGAGGGGGATGGTATTTT. As protein: CASSEELAGGGGWYF.

In nucleotides, the CDR3 is TGTGCCAGCAGTGAATCGGGGATGGTTAGTCAGCCCCAGCATTTT. Translated, it gives CASSESGMVSQPQHF. The chain combines TRBV2 with TRBJ1-5; no clear D. CDR1 and CDR2 (germline): SNHLY, FYNNEI. Trimming took off 2 bases at V and 6 bases at J, with 14 bases between the two ends. The CDR3 has 15 amino acids.

V usage is TRBV7-9 and J usage is TRBJ2-2; 11 bases map to TRBD1. Germline V CDR1 and CDR2: SEHNR, FQNEAQ (reference sequence). The CDR3 is 16 amino acids. Trimming at V came to 3 bases and at J to 3 bases, leaving 3 bases not matched to a gene. CDR3 loop: CASSFPGQGDTGELFF. CDR3 nucleotides: TGTGCCAGCAGCTTTCCGGGACAGGGGGACACCGGGGAGCTGTTTTTT.